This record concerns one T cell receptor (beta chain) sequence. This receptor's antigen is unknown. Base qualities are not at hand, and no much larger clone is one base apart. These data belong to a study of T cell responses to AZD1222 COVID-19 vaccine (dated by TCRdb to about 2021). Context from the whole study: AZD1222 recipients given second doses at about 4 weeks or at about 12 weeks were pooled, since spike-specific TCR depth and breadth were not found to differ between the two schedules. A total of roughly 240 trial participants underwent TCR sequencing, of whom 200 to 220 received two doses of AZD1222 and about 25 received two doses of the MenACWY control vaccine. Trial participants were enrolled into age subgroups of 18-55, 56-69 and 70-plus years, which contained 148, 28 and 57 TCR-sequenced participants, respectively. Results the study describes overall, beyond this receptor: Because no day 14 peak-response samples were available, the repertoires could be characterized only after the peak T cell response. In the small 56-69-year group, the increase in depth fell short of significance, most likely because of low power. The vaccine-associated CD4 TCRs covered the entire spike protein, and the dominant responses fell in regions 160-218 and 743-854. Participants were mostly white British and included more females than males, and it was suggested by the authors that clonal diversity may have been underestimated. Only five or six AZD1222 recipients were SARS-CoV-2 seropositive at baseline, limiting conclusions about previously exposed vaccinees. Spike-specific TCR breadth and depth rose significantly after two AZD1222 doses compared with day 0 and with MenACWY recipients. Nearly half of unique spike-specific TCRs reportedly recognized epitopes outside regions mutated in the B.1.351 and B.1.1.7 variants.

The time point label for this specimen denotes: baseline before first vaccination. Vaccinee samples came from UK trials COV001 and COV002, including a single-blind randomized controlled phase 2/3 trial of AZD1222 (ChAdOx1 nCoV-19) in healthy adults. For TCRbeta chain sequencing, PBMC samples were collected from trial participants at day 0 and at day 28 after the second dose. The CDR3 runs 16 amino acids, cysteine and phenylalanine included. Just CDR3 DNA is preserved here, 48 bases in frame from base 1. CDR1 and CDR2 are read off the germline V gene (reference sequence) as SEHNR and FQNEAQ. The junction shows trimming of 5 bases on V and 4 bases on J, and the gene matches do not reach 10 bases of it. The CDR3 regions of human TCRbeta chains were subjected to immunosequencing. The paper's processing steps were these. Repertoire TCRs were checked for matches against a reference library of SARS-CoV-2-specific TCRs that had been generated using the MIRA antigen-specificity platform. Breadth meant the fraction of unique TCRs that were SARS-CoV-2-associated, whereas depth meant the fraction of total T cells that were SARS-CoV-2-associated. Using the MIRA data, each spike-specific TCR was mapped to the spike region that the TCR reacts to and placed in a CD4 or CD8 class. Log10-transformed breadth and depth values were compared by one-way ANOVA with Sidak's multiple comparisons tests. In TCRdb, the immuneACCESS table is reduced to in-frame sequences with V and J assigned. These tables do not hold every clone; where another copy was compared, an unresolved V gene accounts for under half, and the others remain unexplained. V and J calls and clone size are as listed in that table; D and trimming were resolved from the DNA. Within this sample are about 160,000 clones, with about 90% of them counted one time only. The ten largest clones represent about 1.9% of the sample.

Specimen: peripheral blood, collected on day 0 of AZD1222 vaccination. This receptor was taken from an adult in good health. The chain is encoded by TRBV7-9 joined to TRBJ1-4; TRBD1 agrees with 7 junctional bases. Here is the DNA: TGTGCCAGCAGCGGCCCCCCCGGGGACAGTAATGAAAAACTGTTTTTT. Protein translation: CASSGPPGDSNEKLFF. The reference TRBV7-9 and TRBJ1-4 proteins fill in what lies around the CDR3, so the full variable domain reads DTGVSQNPRHKITKRGQNVTFRCDPISEHNRLYWYRQTLGQGPEFLTYFQNEAQLEKSRLLSDRFSAERPKGSFSTLEIQRTEQGDSAMYLCASSGPPGDSNEKLFFGSGTQLSVL.